This entry describes one TCR beta chain. The antigen remains unidentified. This sample is drawn from a study of cytomegalovirus exposure and HLA in healthy donors. Study-wide points: Most TCR sequences were rare, but some public TCRs occurred in many donors.

Trimming left V 2 bases short and J 8 bases short, with 16 bases between. CDR3 size: 15 residues. Germline lookup yields CDR1 SGHAT and CDR2 FQNNGV. Only in-frame clones appear in the TCRdb table, and some are missing; sequencing was by immunoSEQ multiplex PCR. The data show about 130,000 clones, approximately 90% seen once. The chain joins TRBV11-2 to TRBJ2-1, with D perhaps TRBD2 (5 bases). This TCR derives from a woman aged 30 to 39 in good health and CMV-seropositive. Sequences were obtained from PBMCs. The CDR3 loop reads CASSLPGEPRYEQFF. The CDR3 nucleotides are TGTGCCAGCAGCTTACCTGGGGAGCCAAGGTATGAGCAGTTCTTC. Supplemented by reference TRBV11-2 and TRBJ2-1, the full variable domain reads EAGVAQSPRYKIIEKRQSVAFWCNPISGHATLYWYQQILGQGPKLLIQFQNNGVVDDSQLPKDRFSAERLKGVDSTLKIQPAKLEDSAVYLCASSLPGEPRYEQFFGPGTRLTVL.